This T cell receptor (beta chain) was captured in a study of blood T cells in healthy people across ages. From germline, CDR1 is SGHTA and CDR2 FQGTGA. Trimming cost V 5 bases and J 6 bases, with 15 bases left between them. The CDR3 runs 14 residues. PCR was performed a second time for about 6 to 12 cycles using a sample-barcoded 5' primer and a J-beta primer mix. MiXCR, run by TCRdb on the 5' RACE reads, gives a single entry per CDR3 protein. The table has about 840,000 distinct CDR3 sequences, 25% to 30% seen once. These same records also appear under a second study, on T cells of mothers and their children.

Sample: blood. The receptor's source is a woman in her thirties or forties in good health. V and J are TRBV7-3 and TRBJ2-3, with D possibly TRBD1 on 7 matching bases. CDR3 bases: TGTGCCAGCAGCCCCGGGGCAGGGGGGGATACGCAGTATTTT. Protein sequence: CASSPGAGGDTQYF.